These 26 T cell receptor beta chains share one sample of origin, sequenced in a study of T cell responses to AZD1222 COVID-19 vaccine. Here immunoSEQ multiplex PCR was the method, and the copy in TCRdb shows in-frame clones only, minus some. This table has 210,000 or so clones, approximately 94% appearing once. Sequencing used peripheral blood, obtained on day 0 of MenACWY control vaccination. These receptors came from an adult in good health.

The chain employs TRBV7-9 and TRBJ1-1; D is ambiguous. The V end lost 9 bases, the J end lost 1 base, and 21 bases lay between the germline ends. CDR1 is SEHNR and CDR2 is FQNEAQ in the germline V gene (reference sequence). This CDR3 has 16 amino acids. CDR3 in DNA: TGTGCCAGTCAACTTCCGAGAGTTTTAGGGAACACTGAAGCTTTCTTT. Protein: CASQLPRVLGNTEAFF.

The rearrangement links TRBV28 to TRBJ1-4; 7 bases map to TRBD1. V shed 5 bases and J 5 bases; nucleotides not matched to a gene: 8. This CDR3 is built from 15 residues. Germline V lookup: CDR1 MDHEN, CDR2 SYDVKM. CDR3 region: CASSLEGALNEKLFF. CDR3 in DNA: TGTGCCAGCAGTCTGGAGGGGGCGCTCAATGAAAAACTGTTTTTT.

The rearrangement uses TRBV2 and TRBJ1-2; D gene uncertain. V was cut by 1 base and J by 1 base, with 13 bases left in between. The germline V gene encodes CDR1 SNHLY and CDR2 FYNNEI. This CDR3 comprises 16 residues. The CDR3 sequence is CASSEEGRPINYGYTF. CDR3 DNA: TGTGCCAGCAGTGAAGAAGGCAGGCCCATTAACTATGGCTACACCTTC.

This clone showed up just once. This chain links TRBV12-5 with TRBJ1-2, with D uncertain. Germline CDR1 and CDR2: LGHNT and FRNRAP. There are 12 residues in the CDR3. V lost 1 base to trimming and J lost 5 bases, with 5 bases between them. The CDR3: CASGLDFYGYTF. CDR3 DNA: TGTGCTAGTGGTTTGGACTTTTATGGCTACACCTTC.

The chain carries TRBV7-2 and TRBJ1-1; 8 nucleotides match TRBD1. Trimming removed 4 bases from V and 4 bases from J; junction bases left unmatched: 5. Per germline, CDR1 SGHTA and CDR2 FQGNSA. The CDR3 covers 14 residues. The CDR3 reads CASSSGTGTTEAFF. The DNA for the CDR3 is TGTGCCAGCAGCTCCGGGACAGGTACCACTGAAGCTTTCTTT.

This chain uses TRBV27 with TRBJ1-2; D possibly corresponds to TRBD1 (5 bases). Germline V lookup: CDR1 MNHEY, CDR2 SMNVEV (reference sequence). The CDR3 runs to 12 residues. Trimming took 4 bases from V and 8 from J, leaving 11 bases between them. CDR3 region: CASSYMGGGYTF. Here the CDR3 DNA reads TGTGCCAGCAGTTATATGGGGGGAGGCTACACCTTC.

The chain carries TRBV6-5 and TRBJ1-1; D is undetermined. Germline CDR1 and CDR2: MNHEY and SVGAGI. CDR3 length: 13 residues. V lost 0 bases and J lost 4, with 6 bases in between. The CDR3 DNA follows: TGTGCCAGCAGTTACTCGAAGGGCACTGAAGCTTTCTTT. Its protein is CASSYSKGTEAFF.

This chain uses TRBV7-9 with TRBJ1-1; weak D call: TRBD1 (5 bases). The CDR3 runs to 14 residues. V was clipped by 5 bases and J by 0 bases, with 10 bases between them. Germline CDR1 SEHNR, CDR2 FQNEAQ (reference sequence). The CDR3 DNA reads TGTGCCAGCAGCCCGCAGACAGTGAACACTGAAGCTTTCTTT. Its translation is CASSPQTVNTEAFF.

The V and J genes are TRBV5-6 and TRBJ2-5; D not certain. Trimming removed 2 bases at V and 6 bases at J, with 17 bases between. This CDR3 has 15 amino acids. CDR1 SGHDT and CDR2 YYEEEE come from the germline V gene. CDR3 amino acids: CASSFWALVRKTQYF. The DNA for the CDR3 is TGTGCCAGCAGCTTCTGGGCCCTGGTGCGAAAGACCCAGTACTTC.

A few counts support this clone. J is TRBJ1-1 and V is TRBV14; weak D call: TRBD1 (6 bases). V lost 5 bases and J lost 5, with 12 bases in between. The length of the CDR3 is 13 residues. The V gene's germline CDR1 is SGHDN and CDR2 FVKESK. CDR3 in amino acids: CASSKTGLTEAFF. The CDR3 bases are TGTGCCAGCAGCAAAACAGGGTTAACTGAAGCTTTCTTT. The full variable domain, completed using reference TRBV14 and TRBJ1-1, is EAGVTQFPSHSVIEKGQTVTLRCDPISGHDNLYWYRRVMGKEIKFLLHFVKESKQDESGMPNNRFLAERTGGTYSTLKVQPAELEDSGVYFCASSKTGLTEAFFGQGTRLTVV.

V usage is TRBV4-1 and J usage is TRBJ1-2; TRBD1 might be the D (5 bases). The CDR3 is made up of 15 amino acids. Trimming removed 1 base from V and 2 bases from J, with 11 bases in between. Germline V gene lookup returns CDR1 MGHRA and CDR2 YSYEKL. DNA of the CDR3: TGCGCCAGCAGCCAAGGGGACTACAGGAACTATGGCTACACCTTC. As protein: CASSQGDYRNYGYTF.

This clone was observed a single time. The genes are TRBV4-1 and TRBJ1-4; the D is unclear. The germline V gene encodes CDR1 MGHRA and CDR2 YSYEKL. Trimming stripped 0 bases from V and 2 bases from J, with 10 bases between. This CDR3 spans 16 amino acids. CDR3: CASSQDRRPTNEKLFF. The CDR3 nucleotides read TGCGCCAGCAGCCAAGATCGGAGGCCTACTAATGAAAAACTGTTTTTT.

The rearrangement joins TRBV6-1 to TRBJ2-7; tentative D call: TRBD2 (5 bases). This CDR3 is built from 16 residues. Trimming took off 3 bases at V and 2 bases at J, with 17 bases between the two ends. Germline CDR1 is MNHNS and CDR2 is SASEGT. Written as DNA, the CDR3 is TGTGCCAGCAGTGACGCCCGGGGTGACGGAGCCTACGAGCAGTACTTC. This gives the protein CASSDARGDGAYEQYF.

Remarks on this clone: The same CDR3 can be traced to other DNA sequences in this sample. The chain couples TRBV28 to TRBJ1-1; D is ambiguous. Looked up from germline, CDR1 is MDHEN and CDR2 is SYDVKM. This CDR3 comprises 13 residues. V was pared by 3 bases and J by 0 bases, with 5 bases between. DNA of the CDR3: TGTGCCAGCAGTTTTAGGGTGAACACTGAAGCTTTCTTT. Translated, it gives CASSFRVNTEAFF.

J is TRBJ1-1 and V is TRBV5-1; possible D gene TRBD1, 6 bases. The V end lost 7 bases, the J end lost 1 base, and 11 bases lay between the germline ends. The CDR3 is made up of 13 amino acids. Per the germline V gene, CDR1 is SGHRS and CDR2 is YFSETQ. The CDR3 DNA is TGCGCCAGCTGGGGACAAAGGAACACTGAAGCTTTCTTT. Translated, it gives CASWGQRNTEAFF.

The V and J genes are TRBV5-1 and TRBJ1-1; 8 bases are shared with TRBD1. The germline V gene has CDR1 SGHRS and CDR2 YFSETQ. There are 14 residues in the CDR3. Germline trimming cut 1 base from V and 4 bases from J; bases unmatched to any gene: 3. The CDR3: CASSLRDRPTEAFF. CDR3 in DNA: TGCGCCAGCAGCTTGCGGGACAGGCCCACTGAAGCTTTCTTT.

This clone was detected once. This chain uses TRBV6-4 with TRBJ2-3; 10 bases match TRBD2. The CDR3 covers 16 residues. CDR1 is MRHNA and CDR2 is SNTAGT in the germline V gene. The ends lost 2 bases at V and 2 bases at J; junction bases unmatched: 4. For the CDR3, the DNA is TGTGCCAGCAGTGACCTAGCGGGGGCCAACACAGATACGCAGTATTTT. Its translation: CASSDLAGANTDTQYF.

The chain is built from TRBV4-3 and TRBJ2-2; D unclear. Trimming removed 0 bases at V and 1 base at J, with 9 bases between. Germline CDR1 and CDR2: LGHNA and YSLEER. The CDR3 loop spans 16 amino acids. The CDR3 coding sequence is TGCGCCAGCAGCCAAGAAGGGAATCTGAACACCGGGGAGCTGTTTTTT. It codes for CASSQEGNLNTGELFF.

The chain joins TRBV5-1 to TRBJ2-1; D might be TRBD1 (7 bases). Germline V gene sequence: CDR1 SGHRS, CDR2 YFSETQ. The CDR3 sequence is 16 residues long. Trimming stripped 7 bases from V and 7 bases from J, with 24 bases between. CDR3 DNA sequence: TGCGCCAGCGCCATAGGAGGGGGCGCGGGGAATAATGAGCAGTTCTTC. The encoded protein is CASAIGGGAGNNEQFF.

The chain uses TRBV2 and TRBJ2-2; the D gene is possibly TRBD1 (6 bases). V shed 5 bases and J shed 0 bases, with 7 bases lying between them. There are 14 residues in the CDR3. Germline V CDR1 and CDR2: SNHLY, FYNNEI. The CDR3 nucleotides read TGTGCCAGCAGTTACAGGGCGAACACCGGGGAGCTGTTTTTT. Encoded protein: CASSYRANTGELFF.

V usage is TRBV7-9 and J usage is TRBJ2-7; tentative D call: TRBD1 (5 bases). Germline V gene sequence: CDR1 SEHNR, CDR2 FQNEAQ (reference sequence). V lost 5 bases and J 2 bases, leaving 13 bases between the germline ends. This CDR3 region has 14 residues. The CDR3 is CASSAGLGPYEQYF. CDR3 DNA sequence: TGTGCCAGCAGCGCCGGATTGGGGCCCTACGAGCAGTACTTC.

The chain links TRBV3-1 (or the pseudogene TRBV3-2) to TRBJ1-2; no firm D call. The CDR3 covers 13 residues. Germline assignment: CDR1 LGHDT and CDR2 YNNKEL (reference sequence). Trimming left V 1 base short and J 4 bases short, with 7 bases between. The CDR3, as DNA: TGTGCCAGCAGCCAAGTGGCAGGCTATGGCTACACCTTC. Its translation: CASSQVAGYGYTF.

This clone has more than one count but fewer than ten. The chain joins TRBV5-1 to TRBJ2-7; no firm D call. Trimming cost V 1 base and J 2 bases, with 16 bases left between them. The CDR3 spans 16 residues. The germline V gene has CDR1 SGHRS and CDR2 YFSETQ. The CDR3 protein is CASSLTGSRLPYEQYF. CDR3 in DNA: TGCGCCAGCAGCTTGACTGGCAGCCGGCTCCCCTACGAGCAGTACTTC.

The CDR3 coding sequence is TGTGCCAGCAGCCCGGACACAGTCAATCAGCCCCAGCATTTT. Translated, it gives CASSPDTVNQPQHF. V and J are TRBV7-9 and TRBJ1-5; a possible D gene is TRBD1 (5 bases). CDR1 SEHNR and CDR2 FQNEAQ come from the germline V gene (reference sequence). The CDR3 covers 14 residues. Between the trimmed V and J ends, which lost 5 bases and 3 bases, there was a span of 11 bases.

This chain uses TRBV2 with TRBJ2-7; D uncertain. The germline gives CDR1 SNHLY, CDR2 FYNNEI. The germline V and J ends were trimmed by 6 bases and 2 bases, with 11 bases remaining between them. The CDR3 runs 13 residues. In DNA form, the CDR3 reads TGTGCCAGCAGGACTCCTCGCCCCTACGAGCAGTACTTC. Amino acid sequence: CASRTPRPYEQYF. Full variable domain (missing parts from reference TRBV2 and TRBJ2-7): EPEVTQTPSHQVTQMGQEVILRCVPISNHLYFYWYRQILGQKVEFLVSFYNNEISEKSEIFDDQFSVERPDGSNFTLKIRSTKLEDSAMYFCASRTPRPYEQYFGPGTRLTVT.

As concerns this clone: At one end, the junction sequence differs from germline, possibly due to a read error. The V and J genes are TRBV5-4 and TRBJ2-3; D remains ambiguous. Germline lookup yields CDR1 SGHNT and CDR2 YYREEE (reference sequence). This CDR3 comprises 13 residues. The CDR3, as DNA: TGTGCCAGCAGGTTGGGTGGCGCAGATACGCAGTATTTT. Translation: CASRLGGADTQYF.